This is a list of T cell receptor beta chains from one sample in a study of blood T cell repertoires in COVID-19. The assay was immunoSEQ multiplex PCR, and TCRdb's table has in-frame clones only and misses some. The table lists about 74,000 clones, about 91% of them singletons, with approximately 1.9% in the top ten. Input material: peripheral blood. The receptor set was obtained from a woman older than 75 with active or convalescent COVID-19. Both conserved end residues are part of each CDR3. D genes are given only for firm matches.

V gene: TRBV20-1; D gene: .; J gene: TRBJ1-2; CDR3 protein: CSASRQGEGYTF; CDR3 DNA: TGCAGTGCTAGTAGGCAGGGCGAGGGCTACACCTTC
V gene: TRBV7-3; D gene: .; J gene: TRBJ1-2; CDR3 protein: CASSSTGSSNYGYTF; CDR3 DNA: TGTGCCAGCAGCTCTACAGGGTCGTCGAACTATGGCTACACCTTC
V gene: TRBV6-5; D gene: .; J gene: TRBJ1-2; CDR3 protein: CASSYGQPYGYTF; CDR3 DNA: TGTGCCAGCAGTTACGGACAGCCCTATGGCTACACCTTC
V gene: TRBV19; D gene: .; J gene: TRBJ2-7; CDR3 protein: CASRRRGASYEQYF; CDR3 DNA: TGTGCCAGTAGGCGCCGGGGGGCCTCCTACGAGCAGTACTTC
V gene: TRBV18; D gene: TRBD1; J gene: TRBJ1-3; CDR3 protein: CASSGPGQGPGNTIYF; CDR3 DNA: TGTGCCAGCTCAGGACCGGGACAGGGCCCTGGAAACACCATATATTTT
V gene: TRBV18; D gene: .; J gene: TRBJ2-1; CDR3 protein: CASSDMAYNEQFF; CDR3 DNA: TGTGCCAGCTCCGACATGGCCTACAATGAGCAGTTCTTC
V gene: TRBV30; D gene: TRBD2; J gene: TRBJ2-1; CDR3 protein: CAWSVQAGGVGEQFF; CDR3 DNA: TGTGCCTGGAGTGTACAAGCGGGAGGGGTTGGTGAGCAGTTCTTC
V gene: TRBV12-3/TRBV12-4; D gene: TRBD2; J gene: TRBJ2-3; CDR3 protein: CASSDGLAVMQYF; CDR3 DNA: TGTGCCAGCAGTGACGGACTAGCGGTGATGCAGTATTTT
V gene: TRBV6-5; D gene: .; J gene: TRBJ1-5; CDR3 protein: CASRRTVNQPQHF; CDR3 DNA: TGTGCCAGCAGAAGGACAGTCAATCAGCCCCAGCATTTT
V gene: TRBV7-2; D gene: .; J gene: TRBJ2-1; CDR3 protein: CASSLGPGTYNEQFF; CDR3 DNA: TGTGCCAGCAGCTTAGGGCCGGGGACCTACAATGAGCAGTTCTTC
V gene: TRBV6-5; D gene: .; J gene: TRBJ1-2; CDR3 protein: CASRQQESPKGYTF; CDR3 DNA: TGTGCCAGCAGGCAGCAGGAAAGTCCTAAAGGCTACACCTTC
V gene: TRBV7-8; D gene: TRBD1; J gene: TRBJ2-5; CDR3 protein: CASSLAGTAQETQYF; CDR3 DNA: TGTGCCAGCAGCTTAGCCGGGACAGCACAAGAGACCCAGTACTTC
V gene: TRBV6-5; D gene: .; J gene: TRBJ2-5; CDR3 protein: CASSRGPLGQETQYF; CDR3 DNA: TGTGCCAGCAGTCGCGGGCCCCTTGGGCAAGAGACCCAGTACTTC
V gene: TRBV18; D gene: TRBD1; J gene: TRBJ1-2; CDR3 protein: CASSPGPQGDDGYTF; CDR3 DNA: TGTGCCAGCTCTCCGGGCCCTCAGGGGGATGATGGCTACACCTTC
V gene: TRBV19; D gene: TRBD2; J gene: TRBJ2-7; CDR3 protein: CASSIAGGFTDSYEQYF; CDR3 DNA: TGTGCCAGTAGTATAGCGGGGGGGTTCACAGATTCCTACGAGCAGTACTTC
V gene: TRBV12-5; D gene: .; J gene: TRBJ2-7; CDR3 protein: CASGLESGGTYEQYF; CDR3 DNA: TGTGCTAGTGGTTTAGAGTCTGGGGGGACCTACGAGCAGTACTTC
V gene: TRBV4-2; D gene: .; J gene: TRBJ1-2; CDR3 protein: CASSQESRDLGGYTF; CDR3 DNA: TGTGCCAGCAGCCAAGAAAGCAGGGATTTGGGTGGCTACACCTTC
V gene: TRBV21-1; D gene: .; J gene: TRBJ1-1; CDR3 protein: CASSSPHRGQGEAFF; CDR3 DNA: TGTGCCAGCAGCAGCCCCCACAGGGGGCAGGGTGAAGCTTTCTTT
V gene: TRBV6-5; D gene: TRBD1; J gene: TRBJ1-6; CDR3 protein: CASSYSRQGVSPLHF; CDR3 DNA: TGTGCCAGCAGTTACTCGAGGCAGGGGGTGTCACCCCTCCACTTT
V gene: TRBV3-1/TRBV3-2; D gene: TRBD1; J gene: TRBJ1-1; CDR3 protein: CASSQGQGAFEAFF; CDR3 DNA: TGTGCCAGCAGCCAAGGACAGGGGGCCTTTGAAGCTTTCTTT
V gene: TRBV5-1; D gene: TRBD1; J gene: TRBJ2-2; CDR3 protein: CASSTDRGMNTGELFF; CDR3 DNA: TGCGCCAGCAGCACCGACAGGGGAATGAACACCGGGGAGCTGTTTTTT
V gene: TRBV3-1/TRBV3-2; D gene: .; J gene: TRBJ2-1; CDR3 protein: CASSRERSHNEQFF; CDR3 DNA: TGTGCCAGCAGCCGCGAAAGGAGCCACAATGAGCAGTTCTTC
V gene: TRBV19; D gene: .; J gene: TRBJ2-5; CDR3 protein: CASSIQSQGGETQYF; CDR3 DNA: TGTGCCAGTAGTATACAAAGCCAAGGGGGAGAGACCCAGTACTTC
V gene: TRBV7-2; D gene: TRBD2; J gene: TRBJ2-5; CDR3 protein: CASSVAGPQETQYF; CDR3 DNA: TGTGCCAGCAGCGTAGCGGGCCCCCAAGAGACCCAGTACTTC
V gene: TRBV5-1; D gene: TRBD2; J gene: TRBJ2-7; CDR3 protein: CASSNPGTSGGRLYEQYF; CDR3 DNA: TGCGCCAGCAGCAATCCCGGGACTAGCGGGGGACGGCTCTACGAGCAGTACTTC
V gene: TRBV9; D gene: TRBD1; J gene: TRBJ1-3; CDR3 protein: CASSYGQGSSGNTIYF; CDR3 DNA: TGTGCCAGCAGCTACGGACAGGGGAGCTCTGGAAACACCATATATTTT
V gene: TRBV18; D gene: TRBD2; J gene: TRBJ2-7; CDR3 protein: CASSPGGSSYEQYF; CDR3 DNA: TGTGCCAGCTCACCGGGCGGGAGCTCCTACGAGCAGTACTTC
V gene: TRBV6-5; D gene: .; J gene: TRBJ1-1; CDR3 protein: CASTWGGVTEAFF; CDR3 DNA: TGTGCCAGCACATGGGGAGGGGTTACTGAAGCTTTCTTT
V gene: TRBV7-6; D gene: TRBD1; J gene: TRBJ2-3; CDR3 protein: CASSSGGPITDTQYF; CDR3 DNA: TGTGCCAGCAGCTCAGGGGGACCTATCACAGATACGCAGTATTTT
V gene: TRBV11-2; D gene: .; J gene: TRBJ2-7; CDR3 protein: CASSPNPSQGVYEQYF; CDR3 DNA: TGTGCCAGCAGCCCCAATCCGTCACAAGGGGTTTACGAGCAGTACTTC
V gene: TRBV6-5; D gene: .; J gene: TRBJ2-3; CDR3 protein: CASRRDGPLGDTQYF; CDR3 DNA: TGTGCCAGCAGGCGGGACGGCCCTTTGGGAGATACGCAGTATTTT